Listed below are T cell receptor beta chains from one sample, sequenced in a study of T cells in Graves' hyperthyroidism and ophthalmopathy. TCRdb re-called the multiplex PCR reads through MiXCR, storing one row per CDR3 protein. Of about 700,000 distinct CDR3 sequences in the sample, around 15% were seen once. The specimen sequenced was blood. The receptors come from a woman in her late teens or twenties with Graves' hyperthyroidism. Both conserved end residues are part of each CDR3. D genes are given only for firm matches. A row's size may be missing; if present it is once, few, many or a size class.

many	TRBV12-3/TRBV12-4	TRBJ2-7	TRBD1	CASSLRGQSYEQYF	TGTGCCAGCAGTTTAAGGGGGCAATCCTACGAGCAGTACTTC
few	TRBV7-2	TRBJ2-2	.	CASRPGLSGELFF	TGTGCCAGCAGACCGGGACTTTCCGGGGAGCTGTTTTTT
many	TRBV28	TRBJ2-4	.	CASSSPPSQGAKNIQYF	TGTGCCAGCAGTTCCCCGCCGAGTCAGGGAGCCAAAAACATTCAGTACTTC
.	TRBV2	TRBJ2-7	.	CASKRWDTTPFSYEQYF	TGTGCCAGCAAGCGGTGGGACACTACACCCTTCTCCTACGAGCAGTACTTC
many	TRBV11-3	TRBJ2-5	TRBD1	CASSPRTGEAETQYF	TGTGCCAGCAGCCCTAGGACAGGGGAAGCGGAGACCCAGTACTTC
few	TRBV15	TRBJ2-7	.	CATRDASYEQYF	TGTGCCACGAGAGACGCATCCTACGAGCAGTACTTC
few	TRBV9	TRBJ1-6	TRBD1	CASSNGDSYNSPLHF	TGTGCCAGCAGCAACGGGGACAGCTATAATTCACCCCTCCACTTT
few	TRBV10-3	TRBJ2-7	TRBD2	CAISDPTGLAVYEQYF	TGTGCCATCAGTGACCCTACGGGCCTAGCGGTCTACGAGCAGTACTTC
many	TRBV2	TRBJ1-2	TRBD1	CASTKQGQGAYGYTF	TGTGCCAGCACCAAACAGGGACAGGGGGCGTATGGCTACACCTTC
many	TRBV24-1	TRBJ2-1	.	CATSDLGGPQRFF	TGTGCCACCAGTGATTTGGGAGGGCCACAGCGGTTCTTC
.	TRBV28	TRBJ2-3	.	CASSALGPDTQYF	TGTGCCAGCAGTGCCCTGGGCCCAGATACGCAGTATTTT
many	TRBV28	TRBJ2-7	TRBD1	CATFDRGRRYEQYF	TGTGCCACCTTCGACAGGGGCCGGCGGTACGAGCAGTACTTC
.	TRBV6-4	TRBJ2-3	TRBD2	CASSDSTGGPDTQYF	TGTGCCAGCAGTGACTCAACGGGAGGGCCTGATACGCAGTATTTT
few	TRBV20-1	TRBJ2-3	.	CSATPNPLPSTDTQYF	TGCAGTGCTACCCCAAACCCCTTGCCTAGCACAGATACGCAGTATTTT
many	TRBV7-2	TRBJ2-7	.	CASSSQRYEQYF	TGTGCCAGCAGCTCTCAGCGGTACGAGCAGTACTTC
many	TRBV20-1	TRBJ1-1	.	CSASSGSTEAFF	TGCAGTGCGTCCAGTGGTAGCACTGAAGCTTTCTTT
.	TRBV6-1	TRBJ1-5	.	CASSTRWGSNQPQHF	TGTGCCAGCAGTACAAGATGGGGCTCCAATCAGCCCCAGCATTTT
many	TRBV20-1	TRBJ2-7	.	CSATKQVAYEQYF	TGCAGTGCCACAAAACAAGTAGCCTACGAGCAGTACTTC
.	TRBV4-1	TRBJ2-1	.	CASSQVPSEQFF	TGCGCCAGCAGCCAAGTGCCAAGTGAGCAGTTCTTC
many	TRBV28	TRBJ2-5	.	CASSSLGIGYF	TGTGCCAGCAGTTCCCTCGGGATTGGGTACTTC
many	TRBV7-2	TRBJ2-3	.	CASSFRGLRTDTQYF	TGTGCCAGCAGCTTCAGAGGGCTCCGCACAGATACGCAGTATTTT
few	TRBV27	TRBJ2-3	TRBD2	CASRLAGGLLTDTQYF	TGTGCCAGCAGGCTAGCGGGAGGGCTCCTCACAGATACGCAGTATTTT
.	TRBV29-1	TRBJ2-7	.	CSVGPYSESYEQYF	TGCAGCGTTGGCCCTTATAGCGAGAGTTACGAGCAGTACTTC
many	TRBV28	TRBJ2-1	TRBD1	CASSLTGGTWDGQFF	TGTGCCAGCAGTTTAACAGGGGGAACTTGGGATGGGCAGTTCTTC
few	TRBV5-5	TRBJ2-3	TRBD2	CASSLDGLAKTLRVTDTQYF	TGTGCCAGCAGCTTGGATGGACTAGCTAAAACTCTCAGGGTCACAGATACGCAGTATTTT